The T cell receptor beta chain under discussion was sequenced for a study of patients and donors after allogeneic stem cell transplantation (TCRdb year 2020). The V end loses 5 bases and the J end loses 5 bases, and a stretch of 15 bases separates them. According to the germline V gene, CDR1 reads SGHTA and CDR2 reads FQGNSA. The CDR3 has 14 amino acids, counting the end cysteine and phenylalanine. The sequence is cut down to CDR3 DNA, 42 bases in frame from base 1. The library was generated by RT-PCR. Data came from a NextSeq 550. In-frame beta chains were kept once TCRdb had trimmed the public reads at Q25 with fastp and called clones with MiXCR. Each entry merges the rows of one CDR3 protein and shows their most common DNA and genes. The sample table records about 160,000 distinct CDR3 sequences; 24% of these occur just once. 20% to 30% of the sample lies in the top ten. This clonotype was observed at least ten times. Its antigen specificity is not known. No quality values exist for individual bases; no much larger clone is one base distant.

The sample was blood, either unsorted or a sorted T cell fraction (not recorded which). The TCR originated in a human donor who was either an allogeneic HSCT recipient or a stem cell or donor lymphocyte infusion donor (not recorded which). It is not recorded whose cells these are; they may come from a transplant donor. The receptor chain draws on TRBV7-2 and TRBJ1-1; matching of 6 bases hints at TRBD1 as the D gene. The CDR3 protein is CASSVATGGTEAFF. The DNA sequence is as follows: TGTGCCAGCAGCGTCGCGACAGGAGGGACTGAAGCTTTCTTT.